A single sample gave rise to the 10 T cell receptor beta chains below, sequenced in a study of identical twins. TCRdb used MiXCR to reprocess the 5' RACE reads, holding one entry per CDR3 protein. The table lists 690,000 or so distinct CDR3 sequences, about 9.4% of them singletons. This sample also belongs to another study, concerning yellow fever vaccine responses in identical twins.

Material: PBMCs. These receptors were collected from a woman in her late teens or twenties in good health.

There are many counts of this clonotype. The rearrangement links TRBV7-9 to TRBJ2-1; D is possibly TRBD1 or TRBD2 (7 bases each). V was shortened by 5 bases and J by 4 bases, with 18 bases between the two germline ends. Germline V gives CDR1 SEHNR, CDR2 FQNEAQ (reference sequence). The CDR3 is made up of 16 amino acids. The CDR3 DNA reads TGTGCCAGCAGCGCAGGGGGGGGTTTCCTATACAATGAGCAGTTCTTC. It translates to CASSAGGGFLYNEQFF.

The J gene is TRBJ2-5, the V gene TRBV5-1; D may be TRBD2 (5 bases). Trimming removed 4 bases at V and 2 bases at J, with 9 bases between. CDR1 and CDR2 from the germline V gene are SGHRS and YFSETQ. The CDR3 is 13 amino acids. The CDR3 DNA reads TGCGCCAGCAGCGTGGACTGGCAAGAGACCCAGTACTTC. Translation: CASSVDWQETQYF.

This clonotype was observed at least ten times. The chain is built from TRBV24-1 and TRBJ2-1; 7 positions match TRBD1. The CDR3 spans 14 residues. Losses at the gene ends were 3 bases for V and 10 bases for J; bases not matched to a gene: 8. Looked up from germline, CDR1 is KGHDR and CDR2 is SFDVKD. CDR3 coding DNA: TGTGCCACCAGTGATACAACAGGGGTTTTCGAGCAGTTCTTC. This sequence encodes CATSDTTGVFEQFF.

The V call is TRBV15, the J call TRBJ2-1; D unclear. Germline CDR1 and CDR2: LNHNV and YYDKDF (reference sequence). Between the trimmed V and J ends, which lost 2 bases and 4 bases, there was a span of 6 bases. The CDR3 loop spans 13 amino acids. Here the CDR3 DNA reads TGTGCCACCAGCAGACAAGGATACAATGAGCAGTTCTTC. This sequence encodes CATSRQGYNEQFF.

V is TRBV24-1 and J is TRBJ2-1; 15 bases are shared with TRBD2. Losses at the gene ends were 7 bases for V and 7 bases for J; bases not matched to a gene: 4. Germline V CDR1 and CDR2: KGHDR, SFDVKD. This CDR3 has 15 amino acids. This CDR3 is CATRPGTSGGNEQFF. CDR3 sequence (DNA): TGTGCCACCAGACCTGGGACTAGCGGGGGGAATGAGCAGTTCTTC.

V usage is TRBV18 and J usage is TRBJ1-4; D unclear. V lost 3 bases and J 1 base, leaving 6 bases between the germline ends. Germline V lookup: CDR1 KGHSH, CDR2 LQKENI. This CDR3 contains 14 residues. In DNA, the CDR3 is TGTGCCAGCTCACCGGGGAGAACTAATGAAAAACTGTTTTTT. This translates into CASSPGRTNEKLFF.

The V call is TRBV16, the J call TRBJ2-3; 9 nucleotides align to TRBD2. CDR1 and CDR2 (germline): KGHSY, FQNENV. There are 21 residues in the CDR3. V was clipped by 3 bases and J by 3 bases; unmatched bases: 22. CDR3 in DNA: TGTGCCAGCAGCCATAAGGGGGACGCCTTTGTAGCGGGAGTCTTGACAGATACGCAGTATTTT. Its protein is CASSHKGDAFVAGVLTDTQYF.

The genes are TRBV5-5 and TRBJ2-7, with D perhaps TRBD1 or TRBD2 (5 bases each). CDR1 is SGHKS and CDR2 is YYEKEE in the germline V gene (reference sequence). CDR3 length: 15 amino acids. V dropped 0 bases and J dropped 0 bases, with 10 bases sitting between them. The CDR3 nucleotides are TGTGCCAGCAGCTTGGGAGGGGCCCACTCCTACGAGCAGTACTTC. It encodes CASSLGGAHSYEQYF.

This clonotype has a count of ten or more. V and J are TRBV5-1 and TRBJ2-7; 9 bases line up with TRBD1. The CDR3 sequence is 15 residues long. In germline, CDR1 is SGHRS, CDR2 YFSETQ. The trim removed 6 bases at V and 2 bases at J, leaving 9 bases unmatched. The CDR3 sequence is CASTFGQGQTYEQYF. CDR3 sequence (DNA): TGCGCCAGCACGTTCGGACAGGGGCAGACCTACGAGCAGTACTTC.

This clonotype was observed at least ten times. In DNA, the CDR3 is TGTGCCAGCAGCCAGGGTCCGGGACAGTTCTACGAGCAGTACTTC. Translation: CASSQGPGQFYEQYF. The chain combines TRBV4-2 with TRBJ2-7; 7 bases match TRBD1. Germline-derived CDR1 and CDR2 are LGHNA and YNFKEQ. Losses at the gene ends were 3 bases for V and 3 bases for J; bases not matched to a gene: 8. This CDR3 has 15 amino acids.